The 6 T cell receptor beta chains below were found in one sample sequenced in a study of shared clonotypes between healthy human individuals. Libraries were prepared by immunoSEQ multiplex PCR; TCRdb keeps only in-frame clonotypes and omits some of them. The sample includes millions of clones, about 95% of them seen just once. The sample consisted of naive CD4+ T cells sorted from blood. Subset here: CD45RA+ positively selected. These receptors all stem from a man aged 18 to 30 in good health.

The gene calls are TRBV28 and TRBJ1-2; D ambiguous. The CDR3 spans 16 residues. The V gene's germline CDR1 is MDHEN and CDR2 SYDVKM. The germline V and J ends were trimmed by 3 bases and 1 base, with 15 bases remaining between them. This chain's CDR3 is CASSFRRATVNYGYTF. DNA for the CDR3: TGTGCCAGCAGTTTCCGGAGGGCTACCGTTAACTATGGCTACACCTTC.

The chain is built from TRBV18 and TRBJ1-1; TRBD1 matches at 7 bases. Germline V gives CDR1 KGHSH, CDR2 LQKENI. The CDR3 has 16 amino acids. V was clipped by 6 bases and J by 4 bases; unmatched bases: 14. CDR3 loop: CASSQSTGPVGTEAFF. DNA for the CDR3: TGTGCCAGCTCCCAATCGACAGGGCCTGTGGGCACTGAAGCTTTCTTT.

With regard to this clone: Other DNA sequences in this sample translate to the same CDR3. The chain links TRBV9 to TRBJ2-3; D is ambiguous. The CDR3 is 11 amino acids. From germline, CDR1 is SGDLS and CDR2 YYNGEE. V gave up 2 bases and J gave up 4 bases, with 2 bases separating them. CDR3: CASSVADTQYF. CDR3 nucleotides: TGTGCCAGCAGCGTTGCAGATACGCAGTATTTT.

The CDR3 region has the DNA TGTGCCAGCCGTTTTCTTAGAGGCGGGAGGGCCAACACCGGGGAGCTGTTTTTT. Its protein is CASRFLRGGRANTGELFF. The rearrangement links TRBV2 to TRBJ2-2; 9 bases agree with TRBD2. This CDR3 comprises 18 residues. The V and J ends lost 8 bases and 2 bases, in that order; junction bases with no gene match: 15. CDR1 and CDR2 from the germline V gene are SNHLY and FYNNEI.

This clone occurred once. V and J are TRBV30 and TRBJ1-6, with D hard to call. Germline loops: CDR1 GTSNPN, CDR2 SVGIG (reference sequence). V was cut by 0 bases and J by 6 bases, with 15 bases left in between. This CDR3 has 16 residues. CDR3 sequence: CAWSVRTGDFNSPLHF. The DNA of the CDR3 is TGTGCCTGGAGTGTGAGGACGGGAGATTTTAATTCACCCCTCCACTTT.

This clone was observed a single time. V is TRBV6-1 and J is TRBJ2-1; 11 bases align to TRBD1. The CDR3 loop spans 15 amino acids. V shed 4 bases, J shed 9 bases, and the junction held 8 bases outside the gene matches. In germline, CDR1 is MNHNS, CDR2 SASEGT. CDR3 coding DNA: TGTGCCAGCAGTGCGGGGGACAGGGGGAAGAGTGAGCAGTTCTTC. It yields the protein CASSAGDRGKSEQFF.